Listed here is a single T cell receptor (beta chain). These data come from a study of blood T cell repertoires in COVID-19. On the study more broadly: The cDNA or gDNA used as material had been derived from T cells, B-cell-depleted T cells, or PBMCs.

Original processing notes: It was from reference gene primer amplification that nucleated cell counts were estimated. Assay used: immunoSEQ multiplex PCR; TCRdb lists only in-frame clones, some missing. The V and J calls and clone size are taken from that table; D and trimming were inferred from the DNA. The profile shows roughly 70,000 clones, more than 75% of them singletons. Trimming removed 6 bases at V and 7 bases at J, with 11 bases between. CDR1 and CDR2 from the germline V gene are SGDLS and YYNGEE. The CDR3 runs to 12 residues. The source of this sequence is a human donor in a cohort sampled during active COVID-19. Sequenced sample: peripheral blood. The V call is TRBV9, the J call TRBJ2-1; D call uncertain. This CDR3 reads CASKSNGNEQFF. CDR3 DNA sequence: TGTGCCAGCAAATCCAACGGGAATGAGCAGTTCTTC.